This T cell receptor (beta chain) was sequenced in a study of blood T cell repertoires in COVID-19. Study information: The United States, Italy and Spain supplied acute and convalescent COVID-19 samples. Sources were T cells, B-cell-depleted T cells, or PBMCs; the material itself was cDNA or gDNA.

The CDR3 covers 13 residues. The germline V and J ends were trimmed by 6 bases and 7 bases, with 13 bases remaining between them. Germline V gene data show CDR1 as MNHNY and CDR2 as SVGAGI (reference sequence). Original data processing: It was from reference gene primer amplification that nucleated cell counts were estimated. TCRdb keeps only in-frame clones here, not all; method: immunoSEQ multiplex PCR. The D gene and trimming were derived from the DNA, and the V and J assignments and clone size from that table. The sample records 200,000 to 300,000 clones, 86% being singletons. The receptor was isolated from a man under 40 with active or convalescent COVID-19. The specimen sequenced was peripheral blood. The gene calls are TRBV6-6 and TRBJ1-3; D is possibly TRBD1 (6 bases). The CDR3 DNA reads TGTGCCAGCAGCCAGGGGCTCGAGAACACCATATATTTT. This encodes CASSQGLENTIYF.